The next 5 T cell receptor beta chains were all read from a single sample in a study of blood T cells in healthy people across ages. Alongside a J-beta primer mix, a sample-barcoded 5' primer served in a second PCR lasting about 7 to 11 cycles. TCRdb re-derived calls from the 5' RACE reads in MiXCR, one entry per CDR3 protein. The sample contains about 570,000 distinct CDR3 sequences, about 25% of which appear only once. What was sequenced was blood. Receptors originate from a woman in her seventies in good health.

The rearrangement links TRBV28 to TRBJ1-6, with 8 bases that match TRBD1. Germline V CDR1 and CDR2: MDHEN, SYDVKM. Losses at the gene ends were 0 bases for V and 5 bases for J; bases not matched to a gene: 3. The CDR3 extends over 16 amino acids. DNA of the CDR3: TGTGCCAGCAGTTTATGGCCGGGACAGGATAATTCACCCCTCCACTTT. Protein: CASSLWPGQDNSPLHF.

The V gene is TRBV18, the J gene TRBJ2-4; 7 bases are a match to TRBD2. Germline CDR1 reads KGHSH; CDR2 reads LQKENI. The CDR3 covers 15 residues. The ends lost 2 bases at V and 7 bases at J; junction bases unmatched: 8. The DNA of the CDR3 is TGTGCCAGCTCACCAGGGAGGGAGGCCGTTAACATTCAGTACTTC. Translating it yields CASSPGREAVNIQYF.

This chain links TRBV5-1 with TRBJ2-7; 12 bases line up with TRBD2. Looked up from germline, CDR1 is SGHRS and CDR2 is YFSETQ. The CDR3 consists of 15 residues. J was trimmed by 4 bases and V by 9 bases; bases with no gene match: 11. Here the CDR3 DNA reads TGCGCCAACAGTTTCGGACTAGCGGGGCAGTACGAGCAGTACTTC. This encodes CANSFGLAGQYEQYF.

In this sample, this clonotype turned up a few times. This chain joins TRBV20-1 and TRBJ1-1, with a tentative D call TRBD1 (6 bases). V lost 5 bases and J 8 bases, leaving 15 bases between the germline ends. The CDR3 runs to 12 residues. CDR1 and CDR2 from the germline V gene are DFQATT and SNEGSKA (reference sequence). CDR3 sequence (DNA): TGCAGTGCTCCCGCCAACAGGGAAGAAGCTTTCTTT. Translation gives CSAPANREEAFF.

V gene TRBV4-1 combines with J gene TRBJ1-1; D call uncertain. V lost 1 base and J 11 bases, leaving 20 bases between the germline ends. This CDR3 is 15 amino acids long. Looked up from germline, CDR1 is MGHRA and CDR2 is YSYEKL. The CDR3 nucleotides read TGCGCCAGCAGCCAAGTAGGTGGATTGGGAGTGGGTGCTTTCTTT. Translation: CASSQVGGLGVGAFF.